A single sample gave rise to the 8 T cell receptor beta chains below, sequenced in a study of blood T cell repertoires in COVID-19. Only in-frame clones appear in the TCRdb table, and some are missing; sequencing was by immunoSEQ multiplex PCR. This table holds about 160,000 clones, approximately 95% found once. The specimen sequenced was peripheral blood. All receptors come from a woman aged 45-59 years with acute or convalescent COVID-19.

This chain uses TRBV28 with TRBJ1-2; no definite D call. Trimming removed 2 bases at V and 7 bases at J, with 11 bases between. The germline CDR1 and CDR2 sequences are MDHEN and SYDVKM. There are 13 residues in the CDR3. CDR3 sequence (DNA): TGTGCCAGCAGTTTAGTGCGGGCAGGTGGCTACACCTTC. Its protein product is CASSLVRAGGYTF.

The V and J genes are TRBV9 and TRBJ2-3; 14 bases map to TRBD2. Germline V CDR1 and CDR2: SGDLS, YYNGEE. Trimming cost V 4 bases and J 10 bases; bases outside gene matches: 14. This CDR3 spans 17 amino acids. DNA of the CDR3: TGTGCCAGCAGCATCACGCCGGGACTAGCGGGGGCCGAGGCGCAGTATTTT. It encodes CASSITPGLAGAEAQYF.

The chain employs TRBV5-1 and TRBJ2-7, with D perhaps TRBD1 (5 bases). Germline CDR1 and CDR2: SGHRS and YFSETQ. The CDR3 length is 14 residues. V was cut by 4 bases and J by 2 bases, with 13 bases left in between. The chain's CDR3 is CASSLSGSAYEQYF. CDR3 DNA sequence: TGCGCCAGCAGCCTGTCAGGGTCCGCCTACGAGCAGTACTTC.

V usage is TRBV19 and J usage is TRBJ2-7; 7 nucleotides align to TRBD2. CDR1 is LNHDA and CDR2 is SQIVND in the germline V gene (reference sequence). The CDR3 runs to 13 residues. V lost 1 base to trimming and J lost 5 bases; unmatched junction nucleotides: 2. The CDR3 loop reads CASSIVGGDEQYF. CDR3 DNA sequence: TGTGCCAGTAGTATAGTTGGGGGGGACGAGCAGTACTTC.

The chain has TRBV24-1 and TRBJ1-1, with a tentative D call TRBD1 (5 bases). This CDR3 is built from 14 residues. Per germline, CDR1 KGHDR and CDR2 SFDVKD. V gave up 5 bases and J gave up 3 bases, with 12 bases separating them. The CDR3 sequence: CATSALDSYTEAFF. CDR3 nucleotides: TGTGCCACCAGTGCCCTTGACAGCTACACTGAAGCTTTCTTT.

This clone was picked up one time. J is TRBJ1-2 and V is TRBV5-1; the D gene is possibly TRBD1 (5 bases). From germline, CDR1 is SGHRS and CDR2 YFSETQ. Deletions cut 0 bases from V and 4 bases from J, with 13 bases between. The CDR3 covers 15 residues. CDR3: CASSLGQGGVYGYTF. The CDR3 region has the DNA TGCGCCAGCAGCTTGGGGCAGGGCGGTGTCTATGGCTACACCTTC.

CDR3 bases: TGTGCCTGGGATCGCGGACAGGGGGCTAATGGCTACACCTTC. Translated: CAWDRGQGANGYTF. The V gene is TRBV30, the J gene TRBJ1-2, with 11 bases matching TRBD1. The CDR3 contains 14 residues. With V trimmed by 5 bases and J by 6 bases, 8 bases remained unmatched. Looked up from germline, CDR1 is GTSNPN and CDR2 is SVGIG (reference sequence).

This chain uses TRBV28 with TRBJ2-1; tentatively, D is TRBD1 (6 bases). The ends were cut back, 5 bases at V and 0 bases at J, with 11 bases in the middle. CDR1 is MDHEN, CDR2 SYDVKM, per germline. The CDR3 runs 15 residues. The CDR3 sequence is CASSDTGSSYNEQFF. In DNA form, the CDR3 reads TGTGCCAGCAGTGACACAGGGTCCTCCTACAATGAGCAGTTCTTC.